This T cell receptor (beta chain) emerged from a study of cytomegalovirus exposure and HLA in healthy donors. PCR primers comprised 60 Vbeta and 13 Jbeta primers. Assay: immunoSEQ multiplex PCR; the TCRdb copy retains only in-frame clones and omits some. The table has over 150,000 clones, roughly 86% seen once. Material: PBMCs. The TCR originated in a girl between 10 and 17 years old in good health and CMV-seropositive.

The chain's CDR3 is CASSFRDRALYSPLHF. DNA of the CDR3: TGTGCCAGCAGCTTCCGGGACAGGGCTCTCTATTCACCCCTCCACTTT. This sequence joins TRBV5-6 and TRBJ1-6, with 9 bases matching TRBD1. Germline V gene lookup returns CDR1 SGHDT and CDR2 YYEEEE. The V segment lost 2 bases and the J segment 8 bases; nucleotides outside the gene matches: 8. CDR3 size: 16 residues.